This T cell receptor (beta chain) was retrieved from a study of CD8+ T cells in alopecia areata. Extraction and reverse transcription of RNA yielded cDNA as the sequencing template. TCRdb keeps only in-frame clones here, not all; method: immunoSEQ multiplex PCR. There are under 200,000 clones in the sample; less than 70% occur only once, and 11% to 15% lies in the top ten. CDR3 length equals 11 residues. V gave up 6 bases and J gave up 10 bases, with 7 bases separating them. Germline CDR1 reads SNHLY; CDR2 reads FYNNEI. This clone was counted a few times. Treatment denoted: oral pan-JAK inhibitor, 5-10 mg twice daily.

This sequence joins TRBV2 and TRBJ1-6; D unclear. The sequences come from CD4+ T cells sorted from blood, collected at week 24, from a patient treated with tofacitinib. The clonotype comes from a human donor with alopecia areata. CDR3: CASRAPSPLHF. As DNA, the CDR3 is TGTGCCAGCAGAGCCCCATCACCCCTCCACTTT. The whole variable domain, remainder taken from reference TRBV2 and TRBJ1-6, is EPEVTQTPSHQVTQMGQEVILRCVPISNHLYFYWYRQILGQKVEFLVSFYNNEISEKSEIFDDQFSVERPDGSNFTLKIRSTKLEDSAMYFCASRAPSPLHFGNGTRLTVT.